These 15 T cell receptor beta chains share one sample of origin, sequenced in a study of blood T cell repertoires in COVID-19 (dated by TCRdb to about 2020). The library relied on the immunoSEQ multiplex PCR assay. Here the immuneACCESS table is served through TCRdb, limited to in-frame sequences with V and J called. Missing clones are a known gap in these copies; in checked studies unresolved V genes cover under half, and the rest lacks a known reason. This sample holds roughly 260,000 clones; about nine tenths were observed only once. Roughly 4% of the sample belongs to the ten largest clones. Sequencing was performed on peripheral blood. The source is a man in his fifties or sixties who had recovered from COVID-19.

The chain uses TRBV3-1 (or the pseudogene TRBV3-2) and TRBJ2-4; TRBD2 might be the D (6 bases). The CDR3 totals 18 residues. Deletions cut 1 base from V and 0 bases from J, with 16 bases between. Looked up from germline, CDR1 is LGHDT and CDR2 is YNNKEL (reference sequence). CDR3 nucleotide sequence: TGTGCCAGCAGCCAAGCGCCGAGCCCGGGGGTAGCCAAAAACATTCAGTACTTC. It is translated as CASSQAPSPGVAKNIQYF.

The CDR3 nucleotides read TGTGCCAGCAGGAGGAACACCTCCCGGAGCAATCAGCCCCAGCATTTT. Its translation: CASRRNTSRSNQPQHF. This sequence joins TRBV6-4 and TRBJ1-5; no clear D. V shed 6 bases and J shed 1 base, with 16 bases lying between them. This CDR3 region has 16 residues. The V gene's germline CDR1 is MRHNA and CDR2 SNTAGT.

The V and J genes are TRBV14 and TRBJ2-1; a possible D gene is TRBD1 (6 bases). CDR1 and CDR2 from the germline V gene are SGHDN and FVKESK. V dropped 0 bases and J dropped 2 bases, with 14 bases sitting between them. The CDR3 totals 17 residues. Here the CDR3 reads CASSQERFRGAYNEQFF. DNA of the CDR3: TGTGCCAGCAGCCAAGAGAGGTTCAGGGGAGCCTACAATGAGCAGTTCTTC.

This rearrangement joins TRBV5-6 to TRBJ1-2; 7 bases are shared with TRBD1. Germline CDR1 and CDR2: SGHDT and YYEEEE. This CDR3 comprises 13 residues. V dropped 4 bases and J dropped 4; count of bases not matched to a gene: 4. DNA of the CDR3: TGTGCCAGCAGCCGGGACAGAGGCTATGGCTACACCTTC. Protein sequence: CASSRDRGYGYTF.

This clone was found once. This chain uses TRBV5-1 with TRBJ1-5, with 7 positions matching TRBD1. Losses at the gene ends were 5 bases for V and 5 bases for J; bases not matched to a gene: 7. Germline values: CDR1 SGHRS, CDR2 YFSETQ. The CDR3 length is 14 residues. In DNA form, the CDR3 reads TGCGCCAGCAGTCCCAAGGGGGCCGATCAGCCCCAGCATTTT. It specifies CASSPKGADQPQHF.

V is TRBV11-3 and J is TRBJ1-1; D is undetermined. Germline V gives CDR1 SGHNT, CDR2 YENEEA. CDR3 length equals 15 residues. Trimming pared 6 bases from V and 5 bases from J, leaving 19 bases between. CDR3 loop: CASRLRSGGGTEAFF. In DNA form, the CDR3 reads TGTGCCAGCAGACTTAGGTCAGGTGGTGGGACTGAAGCTTTCTTT. Looking up the rest from reference TRBV11-3 and TRBJ1-1 gives the full variable domain: EAGVVQSPRYKIIEKKQPVAFWCNPISGHNTLYWYLQNLGQGPELLIRYENEEAVDDSQLPKDRFSAERLKGVDSTLKIQPAELGDSAVYLCASRLRSGGGTEAFFGQGTRLTVV.

This clone is medium-sized in the sample. CDR3 amino acids: CASSTGTGVDQPQHF. DNA for the CDR3: TGCGCCAGCAGCACCGGGACAGGGGTGGATCAGCCCCAGCATTTT. The V gene is TRBV23-1, the J gene TRBJ1-5; TRBD1 agrees at 10 bases. TRBV23-1 is an open reading frame, and its role is uncertain. The CDR3 is made up of 15 amino acids. V was pared by 6 bases and J by 5 bases, with 7 bases of the junction left unmatched.

The rearrangement uses TRBV25-1 and TRBJ2-7, with D maybe TRBD1 (5 bases). The CDR3 is 13 residues long. Trimming took 3 bases from V and 3 from J, leaving 9 bases between them. The germline V gene has CDR1 MGHDK and CDR2 SYGVNS. The CDR3 region is CASSDLDSYEQYF. Written as DNA, the CDR3 is TGTGCCAGCAGTGATCTCGACAGCTACGAGCAGTACTTC.

V is TRBV3-1 (or the pseudogene TRBV3-2) and J is TRBJ1-1, with 9 bases aligning to TRBD1. The CDR3 covers 15 residues. Germline V gives CDR1 LGHDT, CDR2 YNNKEL (reference sequence). J was trimmed by 0 bases and V by 4 bases; bases with no gene match: 3. The CDR3 spells CASSPTGGLNTEAFF. The CDR3 DNA reads TGTGCCAGCAGCCCTACAGGGGGCTTGAACACTGAAGCTTTCTTT.

This chain links TRBV6-5 with TRBJ1-1, with TRBD1 matching 7 bases. CDR1 and CDR2 (germline): MNHEY, SVGAGI. This CDR3 contains 14 residues. V was clipped by 6 bases and J by 1 base; unmatched bases: 5. CDR3 nucleotides: TGTGCCAGCAGACCACAGGGGACGAACACTGAAGCTTTCTTT. It specifies CASRPQGTNTEAFF.

The chain combines TRBV5-4 with TRBJ2-7, with TRBD1 as a possible D gene (5 bases). The CDR3 is made up of 14 amino acids. Germline values: CDR1 SGHNT, CDR2 YYREEE (reference sequence). The ends were cut back, 1 base at V and 4 bases at J, with 12 bases in the middle. CDR3 sequence: CASSLRQGRYEQYF. In DNA, the CDR3 is TGTGCCAGCAGCTTGCGGCAGGGAAGGTACGAGCAGTACTTC.

The rearrangement links TRBV7-8 to TRBJ1-5; D is undetermined. This CDR3 comprises 16 residues. Germline V gives CDR1 SGHVS, CDR2 FQNEAQ. The germline V and J ends were trimmed by 2 bases and 3 bases, with 14 bases remaining between them. In DNA form, the CDR3 reads TGTGCCAGCAGCTTACGAAGTTTGGAGACCAATCAGCCCCAGCATTTT. It specifies CASSLRSLETNQPQHF.

The chain recombines TRBV10-3 with TRBJ2-7; D is possibly TRBD1 (6 bases). The CDR3 extends over 14 amino acids. Trimming left V 6 bases short and J 0 bases short, with 12 bases between. Germline V gene lookup returns CDR1 ENHRY and CDR2 SYGVKD. CDR3 nucleotides: TGTGCCATCAGGGACAGCTCCGGCTCCTACGAGCAGTACTTC. It specifies CAIRDSSGSYEQYF.

The V call is TRBV18, the J call TRBJ2-3; 12 nucleotides line up with TRBD2. This CDR3 contains 17 residues. CDR1 is KGHSH and CDR2 is LQKENI in the germline V gene. V was pared by 1 base and J by 7 bases, with 9 bases of the junction left unmatched. CDR3 nucleotides: TGTGCCAGCTCACCACGAAACCTAGCGGGGGGGCTAAATACGCAGTATTTT. Translating gives CASSPRNLAGGLNTQYF.

The table lists this clone with a few counts. V usage is TRBV27 and J usage is TRBJ2-4; possible D gene TRBD2, 6 bases. This CDR3 spans 12 amino acids. Germline assignment: CDR1 MNHEY and CDR2 SMNVEV (reference sequence). Between the trimmed V and J ends, which lost 2 bases and 9 bases, there was a span of 8 bases. CDR3 region: CASSLQGGIQYF. The CDR3 bases are TGTGCCAGCAGTTTACAGGGAGGCATTCAGTACTTC.